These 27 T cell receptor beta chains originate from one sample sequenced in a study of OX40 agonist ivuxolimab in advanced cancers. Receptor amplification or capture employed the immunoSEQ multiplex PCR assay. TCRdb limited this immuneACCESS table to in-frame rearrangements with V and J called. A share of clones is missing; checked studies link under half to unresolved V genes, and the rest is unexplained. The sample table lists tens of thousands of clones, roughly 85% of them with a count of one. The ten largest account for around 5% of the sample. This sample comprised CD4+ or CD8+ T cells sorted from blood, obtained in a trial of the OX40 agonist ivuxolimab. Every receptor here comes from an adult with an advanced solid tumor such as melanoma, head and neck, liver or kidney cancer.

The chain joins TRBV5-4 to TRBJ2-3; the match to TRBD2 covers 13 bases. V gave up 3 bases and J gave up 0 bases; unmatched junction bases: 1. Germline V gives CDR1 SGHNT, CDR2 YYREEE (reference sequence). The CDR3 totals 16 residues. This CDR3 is CASSWGLAGSTDTQYF. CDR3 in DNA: TGTGCCAGCAGCTGGGGACTAGCGGGGAGCACAGATACGCAGTATTTT.

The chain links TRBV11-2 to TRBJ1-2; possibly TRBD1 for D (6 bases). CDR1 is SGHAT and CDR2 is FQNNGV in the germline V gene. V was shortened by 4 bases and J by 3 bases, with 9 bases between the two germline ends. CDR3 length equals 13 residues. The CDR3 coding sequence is TGTGCCAGCAGCTCGTGGACAGACTATGGCTACACCTTC. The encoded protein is CASSSWTDYGYTF.

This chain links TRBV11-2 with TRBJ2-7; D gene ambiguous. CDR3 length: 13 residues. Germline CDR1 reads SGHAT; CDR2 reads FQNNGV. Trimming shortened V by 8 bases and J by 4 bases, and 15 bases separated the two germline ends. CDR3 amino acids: CASALNVRYEQYF. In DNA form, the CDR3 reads TGTGCCAGCGCACTGAATGTTCGGTACGAGCAGTACTTC.

Written as DNA, the CDR3 is TGTGCCAGCTCCCTGGGCCCGGATACTGGAAACACCATATATTTT. It translates to CASSLGPDTGNTIYF. The rearrangement uses TRBV18 and TRBJ1-3; D gene ambiguous. Trimming left V 6 bases short and J 2 bases short, with 14 bases between. Germline V lookup: CDR1 KGHSH, CDR2 LQKENI. This CDR3 is 15 amino acids long.

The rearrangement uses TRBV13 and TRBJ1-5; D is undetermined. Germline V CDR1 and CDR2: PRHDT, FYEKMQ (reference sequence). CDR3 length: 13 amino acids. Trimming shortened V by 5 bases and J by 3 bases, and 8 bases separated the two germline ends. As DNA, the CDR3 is TGTGCCAGCAGCCCGCGTTCCAATCAGCCCCAGCATTTT. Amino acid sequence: CASSPRSNQPQHF.

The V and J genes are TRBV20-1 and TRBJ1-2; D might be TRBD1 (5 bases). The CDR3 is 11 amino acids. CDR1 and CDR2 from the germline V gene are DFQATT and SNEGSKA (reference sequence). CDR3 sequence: CGGTRGYGYTF. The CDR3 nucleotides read TGCGGAGGGACGAGGGGCTATGGCTACACCTTC.

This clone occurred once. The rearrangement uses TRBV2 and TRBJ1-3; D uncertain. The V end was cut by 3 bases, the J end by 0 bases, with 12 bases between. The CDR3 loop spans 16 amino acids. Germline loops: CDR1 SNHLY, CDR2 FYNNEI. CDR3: CASSDSRYDSGNTIYF. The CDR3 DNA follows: TGTGCCAGCAGTGATTCGCGATACGACTCTGGAAACACCATATATTTT.

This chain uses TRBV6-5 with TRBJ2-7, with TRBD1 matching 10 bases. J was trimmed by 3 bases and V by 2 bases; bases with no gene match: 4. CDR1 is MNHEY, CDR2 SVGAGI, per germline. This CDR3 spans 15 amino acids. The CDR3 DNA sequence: TGTGCCAGCAGTTACCCCCGGGACAGGGGCTACGAGCAGTACTTC. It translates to CASSYPRDRGYEQYF.

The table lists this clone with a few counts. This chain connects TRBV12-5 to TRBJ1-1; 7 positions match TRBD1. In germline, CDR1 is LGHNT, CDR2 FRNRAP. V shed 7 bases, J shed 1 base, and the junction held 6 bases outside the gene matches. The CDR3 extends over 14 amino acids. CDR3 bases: TGTGCTAGTGCCTCCAGACAGGGGAACACTGAAGCTTTCTTT. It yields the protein CASASRQGNTEAFF.

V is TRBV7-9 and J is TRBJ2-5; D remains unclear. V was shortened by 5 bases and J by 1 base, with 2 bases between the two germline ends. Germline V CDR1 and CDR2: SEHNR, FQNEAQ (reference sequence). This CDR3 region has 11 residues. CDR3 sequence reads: CASSIQETQYF. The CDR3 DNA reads TGTGCCAGCAGCATCCAAGAGACCCAGTACTTC. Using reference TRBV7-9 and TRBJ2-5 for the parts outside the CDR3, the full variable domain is DTGVSQNPRHKITKRGQNVTFRCDPISEHNRLYWYRQTLGQGPEFLTYFQNEAQLEKSRLLSDRFSAERPKGSFSTLEIQRTEQGDSAMYLCASSIQETQYFGPGTRLLVL.

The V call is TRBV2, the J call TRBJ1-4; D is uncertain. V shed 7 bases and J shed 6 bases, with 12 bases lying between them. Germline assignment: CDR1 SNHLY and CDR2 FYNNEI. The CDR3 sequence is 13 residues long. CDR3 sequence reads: CASNSRMDEKLFF. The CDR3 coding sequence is TGTGCCAGCAACTCGAGGATGGATGAAAAACTGTTTTTT.

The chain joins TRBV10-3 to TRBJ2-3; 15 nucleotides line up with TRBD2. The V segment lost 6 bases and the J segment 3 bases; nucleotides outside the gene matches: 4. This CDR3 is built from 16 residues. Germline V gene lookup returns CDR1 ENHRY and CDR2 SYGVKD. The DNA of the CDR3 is TGTGCCATCAGGAGGACTAGCGGGGGGGCAACAGATACGCAGTATTTT. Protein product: CAIRRTSGGATDTQYF.

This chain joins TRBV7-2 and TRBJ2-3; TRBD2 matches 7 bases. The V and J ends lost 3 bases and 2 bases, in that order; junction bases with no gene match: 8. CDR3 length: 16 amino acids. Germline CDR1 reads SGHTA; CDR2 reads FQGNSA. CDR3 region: CASSFSGTTYTDTQYF. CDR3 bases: TGTGCCAGCAGCTTCTCCGGGACTACCTACACAGATACGCAGTATTTT. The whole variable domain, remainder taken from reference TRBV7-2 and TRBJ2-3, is GAGVSQSPSNKVTEKGKDVELRCDPISGHTALYWYRQSLGQGLEFLIYFQGNSAPDKSGLPSDRFSAERTGGSVSTLTIQRTQQEDSAVYLCASSFSGTTYTDTQYFGPGTRLTVL.

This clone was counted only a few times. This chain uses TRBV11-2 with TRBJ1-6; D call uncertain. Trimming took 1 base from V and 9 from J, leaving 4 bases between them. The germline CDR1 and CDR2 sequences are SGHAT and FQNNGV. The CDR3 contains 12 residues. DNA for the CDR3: TGTGCCAGCAGCTTAGTAGGTTCACCCCTCCACTTT. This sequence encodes CASSLVGSPLHF.

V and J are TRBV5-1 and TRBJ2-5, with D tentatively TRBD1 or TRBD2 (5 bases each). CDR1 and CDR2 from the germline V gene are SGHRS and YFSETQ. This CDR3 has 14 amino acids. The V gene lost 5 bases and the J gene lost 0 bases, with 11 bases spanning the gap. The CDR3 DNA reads TGCGCCAGCAGTAACATGGGGGACCAAGAGACCCAGTACTTC. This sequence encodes CASSNMGDQETQYF.

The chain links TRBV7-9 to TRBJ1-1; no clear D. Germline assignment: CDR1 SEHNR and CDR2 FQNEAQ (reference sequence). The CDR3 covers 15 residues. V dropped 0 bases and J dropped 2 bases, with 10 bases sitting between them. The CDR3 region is CASSLALAENTEAFF. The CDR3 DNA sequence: TGTGCCAGCAGCTTAGCGCTCGCGGAAAACACTGAAGCTTTCTTT.

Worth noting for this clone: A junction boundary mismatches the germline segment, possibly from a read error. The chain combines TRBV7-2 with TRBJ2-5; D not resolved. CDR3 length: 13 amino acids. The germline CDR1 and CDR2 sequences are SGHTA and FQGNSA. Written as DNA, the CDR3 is TGTGCCAGCAGCCGTACCGGAAGGCGGCAGATCAACTTC. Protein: CASSRTGRRQINF.

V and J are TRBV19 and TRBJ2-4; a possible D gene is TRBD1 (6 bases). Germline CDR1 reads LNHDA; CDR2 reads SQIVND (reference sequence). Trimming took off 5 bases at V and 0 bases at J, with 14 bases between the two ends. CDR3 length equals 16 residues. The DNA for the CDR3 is TGTGCCAGTAGTCCCCGGGACACCGTAGCCAAAAACATTCAGTACTTC. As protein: CASSPRDTVAKNIQYF.

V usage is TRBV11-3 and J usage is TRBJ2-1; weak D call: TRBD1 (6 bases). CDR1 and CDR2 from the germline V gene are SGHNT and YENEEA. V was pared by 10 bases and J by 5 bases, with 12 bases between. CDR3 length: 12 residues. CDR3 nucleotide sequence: TGTGCCACCCGGGACAAGGACAATGAGCAGTTCTTC. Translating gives CATRDKDNEQFF.

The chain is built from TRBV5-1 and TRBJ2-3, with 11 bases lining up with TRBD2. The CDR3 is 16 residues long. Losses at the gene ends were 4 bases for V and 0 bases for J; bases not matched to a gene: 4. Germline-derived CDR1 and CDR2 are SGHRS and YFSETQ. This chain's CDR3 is CASSVLAGGSTDTQYF. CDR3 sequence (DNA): TGCGCCAGCAGCGTCCTAGCGGGGGGTAGCACAGATACGCAGTATTTT.

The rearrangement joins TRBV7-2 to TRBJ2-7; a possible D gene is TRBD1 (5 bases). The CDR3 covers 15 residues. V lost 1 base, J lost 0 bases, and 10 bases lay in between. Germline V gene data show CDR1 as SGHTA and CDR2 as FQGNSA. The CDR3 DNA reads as TGTGCCAGCAGCTTAGAAGTCAGGGACTCCTACGAGCAGTACTTC. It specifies CASSLEVRDSYEQYF.

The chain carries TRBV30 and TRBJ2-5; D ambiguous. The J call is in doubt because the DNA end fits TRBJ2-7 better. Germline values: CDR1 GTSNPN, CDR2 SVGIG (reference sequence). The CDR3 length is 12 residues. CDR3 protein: CAWSVSSYEQYF. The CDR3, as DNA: TGTGCCTGGAGTGTAAGCTCCTACGAGCAGTACTTC.

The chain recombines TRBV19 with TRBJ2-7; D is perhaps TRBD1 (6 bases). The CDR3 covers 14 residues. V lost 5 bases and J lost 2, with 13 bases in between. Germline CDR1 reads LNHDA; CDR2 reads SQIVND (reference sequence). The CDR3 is CASSVSRQAYEQYF. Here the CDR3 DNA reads TGTGCCAGTAGTGTCTCGAGACAGGCCTACGAGCAGTACTTC.

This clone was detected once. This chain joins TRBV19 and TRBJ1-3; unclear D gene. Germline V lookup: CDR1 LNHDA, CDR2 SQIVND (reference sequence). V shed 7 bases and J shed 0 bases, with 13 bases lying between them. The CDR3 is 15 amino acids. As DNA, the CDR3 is TGTGCCAGTACCTACTGGGGTTACTCTGGAAACACCATATATTTT. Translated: CASTYWGYSGNTIYF.

The DNA of the CDR3 is TGCGCCAGCAGTGCCGGCTACGAGCAGTACTTC. This encodes CASSAGYEQYF. This chain connects TRBV10-1 to TRBJ2-7; D gene uncertain. The length of the CDR3 is 11 residues. The ends were cut back, 4 bases at V and 3 bases at J, with 4 bases in the middle. From germline, CDR1 is WNHNN and CDR2 SYGVQD (reference sequence).

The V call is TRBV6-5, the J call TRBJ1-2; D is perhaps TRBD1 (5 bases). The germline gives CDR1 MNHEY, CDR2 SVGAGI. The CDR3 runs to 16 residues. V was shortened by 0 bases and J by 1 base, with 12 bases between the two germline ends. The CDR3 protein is CASSYSTVQVNYGYTF. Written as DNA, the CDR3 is TGTGCCAGCAGTTACTCGACAGTCCAAGTTAACTATGGCTACACCTTC.

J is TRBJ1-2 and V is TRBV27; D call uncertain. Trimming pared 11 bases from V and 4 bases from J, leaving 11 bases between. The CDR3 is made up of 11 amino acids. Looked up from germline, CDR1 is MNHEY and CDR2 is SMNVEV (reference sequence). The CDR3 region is CAARSGYGYTF. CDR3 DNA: TGTGCCGCGCGGTCGGGCTATGGCTACACCTTC.